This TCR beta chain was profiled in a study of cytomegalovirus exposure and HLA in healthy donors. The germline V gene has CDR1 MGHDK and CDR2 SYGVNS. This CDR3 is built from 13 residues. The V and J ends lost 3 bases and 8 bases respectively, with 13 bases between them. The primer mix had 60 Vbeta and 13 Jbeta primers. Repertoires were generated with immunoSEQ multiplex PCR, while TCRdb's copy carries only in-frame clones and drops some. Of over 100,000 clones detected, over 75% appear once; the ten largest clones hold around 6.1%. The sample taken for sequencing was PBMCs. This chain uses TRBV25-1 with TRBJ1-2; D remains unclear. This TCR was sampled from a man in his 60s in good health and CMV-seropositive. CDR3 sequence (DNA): TGTGCCAGCAGTGATCCATCCACGGGAGGCTACACCTTC. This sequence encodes CASSDPSTGGYTF.